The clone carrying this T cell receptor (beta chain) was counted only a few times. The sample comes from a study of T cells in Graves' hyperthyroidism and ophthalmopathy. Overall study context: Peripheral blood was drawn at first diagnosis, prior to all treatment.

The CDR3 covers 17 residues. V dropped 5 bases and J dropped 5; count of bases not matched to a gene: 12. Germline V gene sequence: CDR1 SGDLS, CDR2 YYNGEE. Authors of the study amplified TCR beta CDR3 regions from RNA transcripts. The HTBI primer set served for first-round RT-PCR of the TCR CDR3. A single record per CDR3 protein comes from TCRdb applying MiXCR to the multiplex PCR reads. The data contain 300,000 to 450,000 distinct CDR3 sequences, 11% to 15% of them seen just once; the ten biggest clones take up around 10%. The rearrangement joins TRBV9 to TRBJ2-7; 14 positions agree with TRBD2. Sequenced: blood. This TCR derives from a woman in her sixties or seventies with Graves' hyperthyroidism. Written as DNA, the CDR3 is TGTGCCAGCAGTGAAACGCCCGGGACTAGCGGGAGAAACGAGCAGTACTTC. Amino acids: CASSETPGTSGRNEQYF.